The clone carrying this TCR beta chain occurred many times. Its antigen is as yet unknown. The data stem from a study of metastatic and nonmetastatic thyroid tumors. Study at large: Thyroid patients, malignant and benign, had repertoires compared across blood and tumor or nodule tissue. Study-level findings and limits: Within blood and tumor, benign nodules reportedly had significantly lower TCR beta diversity than malignant thyroid tumors did.

Nobody among the patients had been given any treatment before thyroid surgery. The authors' processing: Across clinicopathological groups, CDR3 differences served as the basis for building a distant-metastasis classifier for papillary thyroid cancer. TCRdb redid the clone calls on the PCR reads using MiXCR. The V and J calls follow TCRdb's processing rather than the paper's. The data contain about 47,000 clones, around 25% of them singletons. V shed 3 bases and J shed 1 base, with 12 bases lying between them. The CDR3 is made up of 14 amino acids. The V gene's germline CDR1 is DFQATT and CDR2 SNEGSKA (reference sequence).

This clonotype was sampled from a male donor with papillary thyroid cancer or a benign thyroid nodule (not recorded which). Some clones in this sample may be carry-over from other donors' samples. The chain uses TRBV20-1 and TRBJ2-5, with D hard to call. Sequences were obtained from blood. The DNA for the CDR3 is TGCAGTGCTAGTTTGCTGGGCAGCCAAGAGACCCAGTACTTC. Its protein is CSASLLGSQETQYF.